The sequence of this T cell receptor beta chain was determined in a study of OX40 agonist ivuxolimab in advanced cancers. General observations from the study: Averaged across samples, CD8+ T cells carried more expanded clones than CD4+ did. Antigens targeted by the expanded peripheral T cells were not determined.

Produced via immunoSEQ multiplex PCR; TCRdb's table is partial and in-frame only. The profile covers 94,000 or so clones, with approximately 80% appearing a single time and around 1.1% taken by the ten largest. Blood samples were obtained at baseline, cycle 4 day 1, and cycle 7 day 1. This clone was found a few times. Antigen unknown. The germline gives CDR1 LGHNA, CDR2 YSLEER. The V and J ends lost 0 bases and 7 bases respectively, with 4 bases between them. CDR3 size: 13 residues. This TCR came from an adult with an advanced solid tumor such as melanoma, head and neck, liver or kidney cancer. Specimen: CD4+ or CD8+ T cells sorted from blood, collected in a trial of the OX40 agonist ivuxolimab. The genes are TRBV4-3 and TRBJ1-6; no reliable D call. CDR3 sequence: CASSQETNSPLHF. In DNA, the CDR3 is TGCGCCAGCAGCCAAGAAACCAATTCACCCCTCCACTTT.